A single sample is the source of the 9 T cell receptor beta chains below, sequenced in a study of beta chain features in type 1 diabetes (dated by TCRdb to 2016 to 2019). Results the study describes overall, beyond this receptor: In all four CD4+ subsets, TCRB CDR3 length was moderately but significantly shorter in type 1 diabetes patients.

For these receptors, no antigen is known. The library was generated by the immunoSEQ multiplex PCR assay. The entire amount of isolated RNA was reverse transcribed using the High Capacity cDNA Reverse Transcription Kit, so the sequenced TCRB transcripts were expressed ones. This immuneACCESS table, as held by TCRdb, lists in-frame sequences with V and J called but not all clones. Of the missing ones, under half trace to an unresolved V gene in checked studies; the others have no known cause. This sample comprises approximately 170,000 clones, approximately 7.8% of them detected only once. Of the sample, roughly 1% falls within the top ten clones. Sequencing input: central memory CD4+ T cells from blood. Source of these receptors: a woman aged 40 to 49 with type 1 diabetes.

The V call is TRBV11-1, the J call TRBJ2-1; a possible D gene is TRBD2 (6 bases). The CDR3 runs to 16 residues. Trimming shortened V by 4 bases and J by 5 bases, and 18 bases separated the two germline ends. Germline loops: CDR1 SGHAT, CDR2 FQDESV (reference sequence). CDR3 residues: CASSSLEGTVHNEQFF. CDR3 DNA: TGTGCCAGCAGCTCGCTGGAGGGTACCGTCCACAATGAGCAGTTCTTC. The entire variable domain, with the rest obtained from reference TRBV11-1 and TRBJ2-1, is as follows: EAEVAQSPRYKITEKSQAVAFWCDPISGHATLYWYRQILGQGPELLVQFQDESVVDDSQLPKDRFSAERLKGVDSTLKIQPAELGDSAMYLCASSSLEGTVHNEQFFGPGTRLTVL.

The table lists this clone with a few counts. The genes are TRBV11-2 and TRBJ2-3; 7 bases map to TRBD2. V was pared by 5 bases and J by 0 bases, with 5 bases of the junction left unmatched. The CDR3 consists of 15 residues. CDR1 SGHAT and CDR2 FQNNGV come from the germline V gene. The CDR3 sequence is CASSEAGQSTDTQYF. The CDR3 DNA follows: TGTGCCAGCAGCGAAGCGGGGCAAAGCACAGATACGCAGTATTTT.

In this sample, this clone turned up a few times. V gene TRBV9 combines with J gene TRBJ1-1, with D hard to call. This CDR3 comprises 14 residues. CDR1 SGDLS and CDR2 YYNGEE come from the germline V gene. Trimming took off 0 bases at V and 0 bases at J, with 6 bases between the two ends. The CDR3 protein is CASSVEAVNTEAFF. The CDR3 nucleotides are TGTGCCAGCAGCGTAGAGGCGGTGAACACTGAAGCTTTCTTT.

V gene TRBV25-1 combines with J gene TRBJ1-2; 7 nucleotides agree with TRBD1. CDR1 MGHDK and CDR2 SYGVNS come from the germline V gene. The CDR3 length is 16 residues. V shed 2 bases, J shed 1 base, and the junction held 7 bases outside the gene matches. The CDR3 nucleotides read TGTGCCAGCAGTGAAACAAGGGGGACAGATAACTATGGCTACACCTTC. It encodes CASSETRGTDNYGYTF.

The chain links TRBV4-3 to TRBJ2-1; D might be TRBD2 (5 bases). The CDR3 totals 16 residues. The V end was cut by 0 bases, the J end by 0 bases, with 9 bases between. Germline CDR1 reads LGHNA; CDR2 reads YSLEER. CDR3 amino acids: CASSQEAESSYNEQFF. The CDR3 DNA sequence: TGCGCCAGCAGCCAAGAAGCGGAGAGCTCCTACAATGAGCAGTTCTTC.

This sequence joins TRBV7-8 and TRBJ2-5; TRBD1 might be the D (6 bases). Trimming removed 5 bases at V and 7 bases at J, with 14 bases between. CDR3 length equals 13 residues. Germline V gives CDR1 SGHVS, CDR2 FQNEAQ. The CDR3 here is CASSLQGIATQYF. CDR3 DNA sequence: TGTGCCAGCAGCCTCCAGGGGATCGCGACCCAGTACTTC.

In DNA form, the CDR3 reads TGTGCCAGCCAACGGAGTATTAAAGAGACCCAGTACTTC. Translation: CASQRSIKETQYF. This chain connects TRBV6-6 to TRBJ2-5; D remains ambiguous. The CDR3 has 13 amino acids. Germline assignment: CDR1 MNHNY and CDR2 SVGAGI (reference sequence). V lost 8 bases and J lost 3, with 13 bases in between.

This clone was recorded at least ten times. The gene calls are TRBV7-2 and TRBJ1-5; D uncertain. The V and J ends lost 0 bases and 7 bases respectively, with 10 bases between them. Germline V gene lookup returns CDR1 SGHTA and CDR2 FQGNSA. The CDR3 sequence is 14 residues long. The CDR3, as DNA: TGTGCCAGCAGCTTAGCGCACAGAAACCAGCCCCAGCATTTT. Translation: CASSLAHRNQPQHF.

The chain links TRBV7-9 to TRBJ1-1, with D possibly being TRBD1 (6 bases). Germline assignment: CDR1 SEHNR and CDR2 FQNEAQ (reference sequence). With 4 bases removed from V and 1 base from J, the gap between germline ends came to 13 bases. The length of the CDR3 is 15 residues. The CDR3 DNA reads TGTGCCAGCAGCTCACCAACACAGGGGAACACTGAAGCTTTCTTT. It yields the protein CASSSPTQGNTEAFF.